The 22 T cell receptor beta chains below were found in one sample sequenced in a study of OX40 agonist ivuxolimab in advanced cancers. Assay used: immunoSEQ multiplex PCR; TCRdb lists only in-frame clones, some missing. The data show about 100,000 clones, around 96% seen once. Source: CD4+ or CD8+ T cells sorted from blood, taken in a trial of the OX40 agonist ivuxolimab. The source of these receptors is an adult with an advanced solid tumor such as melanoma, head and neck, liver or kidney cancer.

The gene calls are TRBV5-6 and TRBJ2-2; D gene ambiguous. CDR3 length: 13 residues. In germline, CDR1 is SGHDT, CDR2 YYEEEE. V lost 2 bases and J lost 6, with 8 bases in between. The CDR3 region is CASSLGHPGELFF. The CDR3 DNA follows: TGTGCCAGCAGCTTAGGGCATCCCGGGGAGCTGTTTTTT.

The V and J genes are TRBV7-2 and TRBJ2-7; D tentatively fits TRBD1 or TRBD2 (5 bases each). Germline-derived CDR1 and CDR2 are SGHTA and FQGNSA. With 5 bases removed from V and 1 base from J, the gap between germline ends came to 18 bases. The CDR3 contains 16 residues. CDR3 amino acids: CASSPLRGDDSYEQYF. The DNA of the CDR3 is TGTGCCAGCAGCCCGTTACGAGGGGACGATTCCTACGAGCAGTACTTC.

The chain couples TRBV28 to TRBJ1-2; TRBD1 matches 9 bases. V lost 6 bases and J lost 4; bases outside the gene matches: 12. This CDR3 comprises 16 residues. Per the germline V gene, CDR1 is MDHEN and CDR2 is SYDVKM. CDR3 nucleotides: TGTGCCAGCAGCGCTCACTCGGGACAGGGCCCCTATGGCTACACCTTC. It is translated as CASSAHSGQGPYGYTF.

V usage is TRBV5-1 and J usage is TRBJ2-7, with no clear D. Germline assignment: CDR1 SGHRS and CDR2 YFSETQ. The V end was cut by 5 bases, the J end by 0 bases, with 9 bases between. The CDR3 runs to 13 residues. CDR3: CASRAGDSYEQYF. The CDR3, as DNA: TGCGCCAGCAGGGCAGGAGACTCCTACGAGCAGTACTTC. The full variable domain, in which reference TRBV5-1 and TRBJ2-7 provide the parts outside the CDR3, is KAGVTQTPRYLIKTRGQQVTLSCSPISGHRSVSWYQQTPGQGLQFLFEYFSETQRNKGNFPGRFSGRQFSNSRSEMNVSTLELGDSALYLCASRAGDSYEQYFGPGTRLTVT.

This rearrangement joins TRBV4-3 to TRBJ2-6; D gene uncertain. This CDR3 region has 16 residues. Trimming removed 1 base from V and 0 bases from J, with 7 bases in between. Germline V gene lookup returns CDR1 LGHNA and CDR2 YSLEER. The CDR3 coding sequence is TGCGCCAGCAGCCAAGTGGGGTTCTCTGGGGCCAACGTCCTGACTTTC. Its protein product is CASSQVGFSGANVLTF.

The CDR3 reads CASSGGGQPQHF. The DNA for the CDR3 is TGTGCCAGCTCCGGGGGCGGACAGCCCCAGCATTTT. The V call is TRBV2, the J call TRBJ1-5, with D perhaps matching TRBD1 (6 bases). The ends were cut back, 8 bases at V and 7 bases at J, with 12 bases in the middle. CDR3 length: 12 residues. Germline V gene lookup returns CDR1 SNHLY and CDR2 FYNNEI.

CDR3 DNA sequence: TGTGCCAGCAGCCCTTATAGCGGGATCGGGGAGCAGTACTTC. Translation: CASSPYSGIGEQYF. The chain couples TRBV9 to TRBJ2-7; 8 bases are shared with TRBD2. J gave up 7 bases and V 4 bases, and 10 bases lay outside the gene matches. This CDR3 contains 14 residues. Looked up from germline, CDR1 is SGDLS and CDR2 is YYNGEE.

For the CDR3, the DNA is TGTGCCAGCAGCTTAGAAGGGGGACAGGGGGACTCACCCCTCCACTTT. Its protein product is CASSLEGGQGDSPLHF. The chain couples TRBV7-9 to TRBJ1-6, with TRBD1 identical over 11 bases. This CDR3 spans 16 amino acids. V trimming: 1 base; J trimming: 10 bases; junction bases outside the gene matches: 6. Germline V CDR1 and CDR2: SEHNR, FQNEAQ (reference sequence).

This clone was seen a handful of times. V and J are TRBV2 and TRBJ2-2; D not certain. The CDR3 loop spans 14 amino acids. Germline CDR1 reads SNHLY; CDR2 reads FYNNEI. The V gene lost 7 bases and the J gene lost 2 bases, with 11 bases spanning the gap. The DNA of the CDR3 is TGTGCCAGCACGGTAGGCCCTAACACCGGGGAGCTGTTTTTT. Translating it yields CASTVGPNTGELFF.

CDR3 sequence reads: CAISGTGGNEKLFF. The CDR3 DNA reads as TGTGCCATCAGTGGGACAGGGGGTAATGAAAAACTGTTTTTT. The genes are TRBV10-3 and TRBJ1-4; the match to TRBD1 covers 10 bases. The germline V gene has CDR1 ENHRY and CDR2 SYGVKD. V was clipped by 4 bases and J by 4 bases; unmatched bases: 0. The CDR3 is 14 amino acids.

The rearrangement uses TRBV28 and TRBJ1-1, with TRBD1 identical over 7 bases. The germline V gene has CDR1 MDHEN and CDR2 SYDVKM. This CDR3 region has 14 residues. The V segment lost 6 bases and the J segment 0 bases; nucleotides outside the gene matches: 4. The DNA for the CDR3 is TGTGCCAGCAGAAACGACAGGGTGAACACTGAAGCTTTCTTT. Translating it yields CASRNDRVNTEAFF.

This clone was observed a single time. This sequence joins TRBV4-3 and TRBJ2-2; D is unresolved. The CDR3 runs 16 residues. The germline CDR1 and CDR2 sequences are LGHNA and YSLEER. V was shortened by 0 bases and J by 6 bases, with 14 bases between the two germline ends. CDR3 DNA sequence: TGCGCCAGCAGCCAAGATACTGGTGGGGATCCCGGGGAGCTGTTTTTT. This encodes CASSQDTGGDPGELFF.

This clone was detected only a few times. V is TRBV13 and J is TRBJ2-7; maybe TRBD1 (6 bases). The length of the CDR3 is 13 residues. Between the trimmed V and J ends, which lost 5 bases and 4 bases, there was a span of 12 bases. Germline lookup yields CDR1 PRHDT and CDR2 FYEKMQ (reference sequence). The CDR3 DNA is TGTGCCAGCAGCCCGCAAAGGGGGTACGAGCAGTACTTC. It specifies CASSPQRGYEQYF.

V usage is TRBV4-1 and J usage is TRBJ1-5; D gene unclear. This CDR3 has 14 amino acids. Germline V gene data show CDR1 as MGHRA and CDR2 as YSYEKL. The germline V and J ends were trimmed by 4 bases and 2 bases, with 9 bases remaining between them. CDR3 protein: CASSLDNGNQPQHF. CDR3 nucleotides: TGCGCCAGCAGCCTCGACAATGGCAATCAGCCCCAGCATTTT.

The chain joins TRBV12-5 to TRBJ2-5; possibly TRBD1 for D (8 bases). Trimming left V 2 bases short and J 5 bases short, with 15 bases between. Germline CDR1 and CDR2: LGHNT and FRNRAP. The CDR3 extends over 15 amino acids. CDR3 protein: CASGLIYRGGETQYF. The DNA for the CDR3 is TGTGCTAGTGGTTTGATCTACAGGGGGGGGGAGACCCAGTACTTC.

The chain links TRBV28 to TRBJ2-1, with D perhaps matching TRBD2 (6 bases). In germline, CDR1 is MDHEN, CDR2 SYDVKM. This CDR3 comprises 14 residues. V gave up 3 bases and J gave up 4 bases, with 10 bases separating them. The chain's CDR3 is CASSLEGLYNEQFF. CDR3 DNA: TGTGCCAGCAGTTTGGAGGGCCTATACAATGAGCAGTTCTTC.

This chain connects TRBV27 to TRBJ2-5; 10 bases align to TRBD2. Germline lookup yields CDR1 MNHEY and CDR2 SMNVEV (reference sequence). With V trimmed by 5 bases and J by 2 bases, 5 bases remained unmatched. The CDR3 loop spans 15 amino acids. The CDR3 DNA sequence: TGTGCCAGCAGTCAACTAGCGGGGATTCAAGAGACCCAGTACTTC. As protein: CASSQLAGIQETQYF.

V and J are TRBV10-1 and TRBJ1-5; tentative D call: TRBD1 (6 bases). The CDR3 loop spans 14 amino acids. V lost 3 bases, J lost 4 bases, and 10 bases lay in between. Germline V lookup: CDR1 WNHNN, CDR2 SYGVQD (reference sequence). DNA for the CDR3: TGCGCCAGCAGTGAAGGGGGGGGTAATCAGCCCCAGCATTTT. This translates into CASSEGGGNQPQHF.

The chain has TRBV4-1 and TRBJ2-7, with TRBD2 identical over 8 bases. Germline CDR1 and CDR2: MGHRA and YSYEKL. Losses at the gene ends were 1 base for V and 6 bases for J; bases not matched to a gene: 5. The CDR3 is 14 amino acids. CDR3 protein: CASSQGAGGFEQYF. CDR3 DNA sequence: TGCGCCAGCAGCCAAGGGGCGGGAGGCTTCGAGCAGTACTTC.

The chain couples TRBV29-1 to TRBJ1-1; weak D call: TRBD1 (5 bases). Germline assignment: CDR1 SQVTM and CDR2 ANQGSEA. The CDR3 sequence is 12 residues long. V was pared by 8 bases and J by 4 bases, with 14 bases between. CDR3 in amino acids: CSTRDGGTEAFF. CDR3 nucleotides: TGCAGCACTCGGGACGGCGGCACTGAAGCTTTCTTT.

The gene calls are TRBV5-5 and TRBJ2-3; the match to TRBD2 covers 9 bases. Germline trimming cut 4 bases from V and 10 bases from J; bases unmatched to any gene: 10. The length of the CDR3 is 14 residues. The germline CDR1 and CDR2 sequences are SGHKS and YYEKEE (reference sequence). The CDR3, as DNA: TGTGCCAGCAGCACGGGGACTAGCCTCCCATCGCAGTATTTT. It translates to CASSTGTSLPSQYF. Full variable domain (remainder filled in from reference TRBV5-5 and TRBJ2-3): DAGVTQSPTHLIKTRGQQVTLRCSPISGHKSVSWYQQVLGQGPQFIFQYYEKEERGRGNFPDRFSARQFPNYSSELNVNALLLGDSALYLCASSTGTSLPSQYFGPGTRLTVL.

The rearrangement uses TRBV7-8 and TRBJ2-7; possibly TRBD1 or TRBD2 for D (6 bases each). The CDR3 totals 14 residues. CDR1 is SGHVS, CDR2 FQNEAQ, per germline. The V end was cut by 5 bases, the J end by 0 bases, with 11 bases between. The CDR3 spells CASSPGDTSYEQYF. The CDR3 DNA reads TGTGCCAGCAGCCCGGGGGACACCTCCTACGAGCAGTACTTC.